Listed below are T cell receptor beta chains from one sample, sequenced in a study of T-cell reconstitution after alpha-beta-depleted transplantation in children. TCRdb re-analysed the PCR reads in MiXCR, keeping a single row per CDR3 protein. Here the sample spans around 670,000 distinct CDR3 sequences, approximately 14% being singletons. Material: PBMCs, obtained before TCRalphabeta/CD19-depleted stem cell transplant. The receptors derive from a girl aged 2 to 10 with congenital amegakaryocytic thrombocytopenia, due to receive a stem cell transplant. The CDR3 runs from the conserved cysteine through the conserved F or W. A D gene is named only where the DNA matches it firmly. Size values are once, few and many counts, or a class for expanded clones, and some rows have none.

J gene	clone size	V gene	D gene	CDR3 protein	CDR3 DNA
TRBJ2-1	.	TRBV4-1	TRBD2	CASSQNAGVYNEQFF	TGCGCCAGCAGCCAAAATGCGGGAGTGTACAATGAGCAGTTCTTC
TRBJ2-1	many	TRBV7-3	.	CASSLNPPLDNEQFF	TGTGCCAGCAGCTTAAACCCACCGCTAGACAATGAGCAGTTCTTC
TRBJ1-1	once	TRBV18	.	CASSPIKGEALF	TGTGCCAGCTCACCAATCAAAGGGGAAGCTCTCTTT
TRBJ1-2	.	TRBV20-1	.	CSATKTNYGYTF	TGCAGTGCTACAAAGACGAACTATGGCTACACCTTC
TRBJ2-5	many	TRBV20-1	.	CSALARGSTRETQYF	TGCAGTGCCCTTGCCCGGGGGAGTACACGAGAGACCCAGTACTTC
TRBJ2-3	many	TRBV7-2	.	CASRDLGGTDTQYF	TGTGCCAGCAGGGACCTCGGGGGCACAGATACGCAGTATTTT
TRBJ2-1	few	TRBV20-1	TRBD1	CSATTGGLWNEQFF	TGCAGTGCTACCACAGGGGGCTTATGGAATGAGCAGTTCTTC
TRBJ2-7	.	TRBV20-1	TRBD2	CSARGRGLADLESEQYF	TGCAGTGCTAGAGGAAGAGGACTAGCGGACCTCGAGAGCGAGCAGTACTTC
TRBJ2-7	few	TRBV3-1	.	CASGQMGASFEQYF	TGTGCCAGCGGGCAAATGGGCGCTTCCTTCGAGCAGTACTTC
TRBJ2-3	few	TRBV11-3	TRBD2	CASSLGPAGGIDTQYF	TGTGCCAGCAGCTTAGGTCCGGCGGGAGGGATAGATACGCAGTATTTT
TRBJ2-7	many	TRBV20-1	TRBD1	CSARDLDVFRTGGDEQYF	TGCAGTGCTAGAGACCTCGATGTATTTCGGACAGGGGGCGACGAGCAGTACTTC
TRBJ2-7	many	TRBV29-1	.	CSVGLGETYEQYF	TGCAGCGTTGGTTTAGGGGAGACCTACGAGCAGTACTTC
TRBJ1-5	few	TRBV27	.	CASPEGYRRHF	TGTGCCAGCCCCGAAGGCTACAGGAGGCATTTT
TRBJ1-1	.	TRBV5-1	.	CASSTSANTEAFF	TGCGCCAGCAGCACCAGCGCAAACACTGAAGCTTTCTTT
TRBJ1-5	once	TRBV4-2	.	CASSQEIKVLRPQHF	TGTGCCAGCAGCCAAGAGATTAAAGTACTACGGCCCCAGCATTTT
TRBJ1-1	.	TRBV20-1	.	CSASTGLYRYTEAFF	TGCAGTGCTAGTACGGGGTTGTATAGGTACACTGAAGCTTTCTTT
TRBJ2-1	few	TRBV18	.	CASSPFGQSINEQFF	TGTGCCAGCTCACCATTCGGACAGAGTATCAATGAGCAGTTCTTC
TRBJ1-5	few	TRBV27	.	CASSYRSGAGRLSNQPQHF	TGTGCCAGCAGTTACCGATCGGGGGCAGGCAGGTTAAGCAATCAGCCCCAGCATTTT
TRBJ2-7	.	TRBV20-1	.	CSARGGTDKQYF	TGCAGTGCTAGAGGGGGGACGGACAAGCAGTACTTC
TRBJ2-7	.	TRBV4-2	.	CASSQDSSGSVYEQYF	TGTGCCAGCAGCCAAGATTCGAGCGGTAGTGTCTACGAGCAGTACTTC
TRBJ1-1	many	TRBV12-3/TRBV12-4	.	CASSAWGYLYTEAFF	TGTGCCAGCAGCGCCTGGGGGTACCTTTACACTGAAGCTTTCTTT
TRBJ2-1	many	TRBV5-1	TRBD2	CASSPLGGDLNEQFF	TGCGCCAGCAGCCCACTGGGGGGGGATCTTAATGAGCAGTTCTTC
TRBJ1-1	many	TRBV5-1	.	CASSFSPTGFSTEAFF	TGCGCCAGCAGCTTTTCCCCTACAGGGTTCAGTACTGAAGCTTTCTTT
TRBJ2-1	many	TRBV6-1	TRBD2	CASSASGGEQFF	TGTGCCAGCAGTGCGTCGGGGGGTGAGCAGTTCTTC
TRBJ2-3	.	TRBV12-3/TRBV12-4	TRBD2	CASCLALGLASRVADTQYF	TGTGCCAGCTGTTTAGCCCTAGGACTAGCGTCAAGAGTAGCAGATACGCAGTATTTT
TRBJ2-2	many	TRBV20-1	.	CSASVPTGELFF	TGCAGTGCTAGTGTGCCCACCGGGGAGCTGTTTTTT
TRBJ2-3	many	TRBV7-9	.	CASSSDLTDTQYF	TGTGCCAGCAGCTCGGACCTTACAGATACGCAGTATTTT
TRBJ1-1	few	TRBV5-1	.	CASNLGPLNTEAFF	TGCGCCAGCAACCTGGGACCGTTGAACACTGAAGCTTTCTTT
TRBJ2-3	many	TRBV25-1	.	CASSGRPQRATDTQYF	TGTGCCAGCAGTGGCCGACCCCAAAGAGCGACAGATACGCAGTATTTT
TRBJ2-2	few	TRBV14	.	CASSQDPVRAGELFF	TGTGCCAGCAGCCAAGATCCCGTCCGGGCCGGGGAGCTGTTTTTT
TRBJ1-2	few	TRBV20-1	.	CSARDPDFNYGYTF	TGCAGTGCTAGAGATCCAGACTTCAACTATGGCTACACCTTC
TRBJ2-2	few	TRBV20-1	.	CSATLRTGELFF	TGCAGTGCTACACTTCGCACCGGGGAGCTGTTTTTT
TRBJ1-1	many	TRBV5-1	TRBD1	CASSFDRGGIEAFF	TGCGCCAGCAGCTTCGACAGGGGGGGGATTGAAGCTTTCTTT
TRBJ1-6	.	TRBV7-2	TRBD1	CASSLTGKGSPLHF	TGTGCCAGCAGCTTGACAGGGAAGGGGTCACCCCTCCACTTT
TRBJ2-5	few	TRBV5-1	TRBD1	CASSSTGGHETQYF	TGCGCCAGCAGCTCGACAGGGGGGCACGAGACCCAGTACTTC
TRBJ2-1	many	TRBV12-3/TRBV12-4	TRBD2	CASSPGGAISEQFF	TGTGCCAGCAGTCCGGGGGGGGCGATAAGTGAGCAGTTCTTC
TRBJ2-5	few	TRBV7-2	.	CASSLATAYQETQYF	TGTGCCAGCAGCTTAGCGACGGCGTACCAAGAGACCCAGTACTTC
TRBJ2-2	many	TRBV5-1	.	CASSSNRIAVTGELFF	TGCGCCAGCAGCTCCAACAGAATAGCGGTCACCGGGGAGCTGTTTTTT
TRBJ2-5	many	TRBV29-1	TRBD1	CSVERTGLKETQYF	TGCAGCGTTGAGCGGACAGGACTGAAAGAGACCCAGTACTTC
TRBJ2-1	.	TRBV2	TRBD2	CASSDLSGRPNEQFF	TGTGCCAGCAGTGATCTTAGCGGGAGGCCCAATGAGCAGTTCTTC
TRBJ2-2	.	TRBV6-5	TRBD1	CASSYLAGGTGELFF	TGTGCCAGCAGTTACTTGGCAGGGGGCACCGGGGAGCTGTTTTTT
TRBJ2-4	.	TRBV5-1	.	CASSPDSPAKNIQYF	TGCGCCAGCAGCCCGGACAGTCCAGCCAAAAACATTCAGTACTTC
TRBJ1-2	few	TRBV12-3/TRBV12-4	.	CASSTANYGYTF	TGTGCCAGCAGTACGGCCAACTATGGCTACACCTTC
TRBJ2-1	many	TRBV5-5	.	CASSLVRGASSYNEQFF	TGTGCCAGCAGCTTGGTCCGTGGGGCGAGCTCCTACAATGAGCAGTTCTTC
TRBJ1-5	.	TRBV12-3/TRBV12-4	TRBD1	CASSFWSGGWFQPQHF	TGTGCCAGCAGTTTTTGGTCAGGGGGCTGGTTTCAGCCCCAGCATTTT
TRBJ1-3	.	TRBV5-6	.	CASSLGLGNTIYF	TGTGCCAGCAGCTTGGGGTTGGGAAACACCATATATTTT
TRBJ2-5	.	TRBV5-1	.	CASSLWRGLQETQYF	TGCGCCAGCAGCTTGTGGAGGGGTCTACAAGAGACCCAGTACTTC
TRBJ2-5	many	TRBV7-2	TRBD2	CASSLAIAGGVETQYF	TGTGCCAGCAGCTTGGCGATAGCGGGAGGGGTAGAGACCCAGTACTTC
TRBJ2-1	.	TRBV20-1	.	CSEKMVKSVYNEQFF	TGCAGCGAAAAGATGGTCAAGAGCGTTTACAATGAGCAGTTCTTC
TRBJ2-5	few	TRBV7-9	TRBD1	CASSLPGGSETQYF	TGTGCCAGCAGCTTACCAGGGGGCTCAGAGACCCAGTACTTC
TRBJ1-2	many	TRBV20-1	TRBD1	CSALQGQGNGYTF	TGCAGTGCTCTTCAGGGACAGGGGAATGGCTACACCTTC
TRBJ1-1	many	TRBV20-1	.	CSASPVLAAFF	TGCAGTGCTAGTCCAGTACTTGCAGCTTTCTTT
TRBJ1-3	.	TRBV15	TRBD1	CATSRARGLGNTIYF	TGTGCCACCAGCAGAGCCAGGGGGCTCGGAAACACCATATATTTT
TRBJ2-5	.	TRBV20-1	.	CSARDIRDQETQYF	TGCAGTGCTAGAGATATAAGGGATCAAGAGACCCAGTACTTC
TRBJ1-1	few	TRBV30	.	CAWSWQGGNTEAFF	TGTGCCTGGAGTTGGCAGGGCGGGAACACTGAAGCTTTCTTT
TRBJ2-5	many	TRBV6-5	TRBD1	CASSYSGTAETQYF	TGTGCCAGCAGTTACTCTGGGACAGCAGAGACCCAGTACTTC
TRBJ2-3	few	TRBV20-1	TRBD2	CSASHSGRGTDTQYF	TGCAGTGCTAGCCATTCCGGGAGGGGCACAGATACGCAGTATTTT
TRBJ2-3	few	TRBV5-1	.	CASSLPGRTTNTDTQYF	TGCGCCAGCAGCCTTCCGGGACGCACAACGAACACAGATACGCAGTATTTT
TRBJ2-7	many	TRBV5-1	.	CASRTRPSYEQYF	TGCGCCAGCAGGACCCGACCGTCCTACGAGCAGTACTTC
TRBJ1-1	.	TRBV3-1	.	CASSQSDSHTEAFF	TGTGCCAGCAGCCAGTCCGACAGCCACACTGAAGCTTTCTTT